Only a few counts were recorded for the clone carrying this TCR beta chain. Sequencing was performed with immunoSEQ multiplex PCR; in TCRdb, only in-frame clones are kept and a portion is missing. Found here are tens of thousands of clones, around 83% of them singletons; the top ten hold around 60%. These data originate in a study of blood T cell repertoires in COVID-19. Material: peripheral blood. The clonotype originates from a man in his sixties or seventies with acute or convalescent COVID-19.

CDR3 nucleotides: TGTGCCAGCAGTTACGCCCCAGCGGGAAGAATTTTGGGCGCAGATACGCAGTATTTT. This translates into CASSYAPAGRILGADTQYF. This chain links TRBV6-2 or TRBV6-3 with TRBJ2-3; 7 nucleotides align to TRBD2. The CDR3 runs 19 residues. Germline CDR1 MNHEY, CDR2 SVGEGT. J gave up 4 bases and V 2 bases, and 18 bases lay outside the gene matches.